The rows below give T cell receptor beta chains drawn from one sample of a study of blood T cell repertoires in COVID-19. TCRdb's table, derived via immunoSEQ multiplex PCR, lists solely in-frame clones and lacks some. The data contain about 330,000 clones, approximately 84% of them seen just once; the ten biggest clones take up more than 0.8%. The sample consisted of PBMCs or T cells enriched from blood (not recorded which). These receptors came from a woman between 25 and 40 years old who had recovered from COVID-19. Both conserved end residues are part of each CDR3.

j_call: TRBJ2-7
v_call: TRBV20-1
cdr3_length: 13
cdr3_aa: CSASKGAAFEQYF

j_call: TRBJ2-2
v_call: TRBV7-2
cdr3_length: 16
cdr3_aa: CASSLARGAHTGELFF

j_call: TRBJ2-3
v_call: TRBV5-1
cdr3_length: 12
cdr3_aa: CASSLVGDTQYF

j_call: TRBJ2-3
v_call: TRBV3-1/TRBV3-2
cdr3_length: 17
cdr3_aa: CASSQGGSGGRTDTQYF

j_call: TRBJ2-2
v_call: TRBV9
cdr3_length: 15
cdr3_aa: CASSVGGQVSGELFF

j_call: TRBJ1-2
v_call: TRBV12-3/TRBV12-4
cdr3_length: 12
cdr3_aa: CASSLTRGGYTF

j_call: TRBJ2-5
v_call: TRBV2
cdr3_length: 16
cdr3_aa: CASSEEEASGGETQYF

j_call: TRBJ1-5
v_call: TRBV7-2
cdr3_length: 15
cdr3_aa: CASSLRTGVNQPQHF

j_call: TRBJ1-4
v_call: TRBV19
cdr3_length: 16
cdr3_aa: CASKRYAGTGAEKLFF

j_call: TRBJ1-1
v_call: TRBV27
cdr3_length: 18
cdr3_aa: CASRMTSFGPDRNTEAFF

j_call: TRBJ1-5
v_call: TRBV19
cdr3_length: 16
cdr3_aa: CASSIRLQGVSQPQHF

j_call: TRBJ1-2
v_call: TRBV28
cdr3_length: 13
cdr3_aa: CASSQGFTYGYTF

j_call: TRBJ2-3
v_call: TRBV24-1
cdr3_length: 15
cdr3_aa: CATSGNRGPVDTQYF

j_call: TRBJ1-3
v_call: TRBV7-9
cdr3_length: 14
cdr3_aa: CASSRRENGNTIYF

j_call: TRBJ1-3
v_call: TRBV12-3/TRBV12-4
cdr3_length: 12
cdr3_aa: CASNVGGDTIYF

j_call: TRBJ2-7
v_call: TRBV11-2
cdr3_length: 14
cdr3_aa: CASSPTTGSYEQYF

j_call: TRBJ2-7
v_call: TRBV5-1
cdr3_length: 14
cdr3_aa: CASSSSPPSYEQYF

j_call: TRBJ1-4
v_call: TRBV5-6
cdr3_length: 15
cdr3_aa: CASSLQSVNNEKLFF

j_call: TRBJ2-2
v_call: TRBV4-1
cdr3_length: 12
cdr3_aa: CASTAITGELFF

j_call: TRBJ1-2
v_call: TRBV12-5
cdr3_length: 14
cdr3_aa: CASGHAGGRYGYTF

j_call: TRBJ1-6
v_call: TRBV19
cdr3_length: 13
cdr3_aa: CASTGTPNSPLHF

j_call: TRBJ1-4
v_call: TRBV11-2
cdr3_length: 18
cdr3_aa: CASSWGVGQVATNEKLFF

j_call: TRBJ2-5
v_call: TRBV29-1
cdr3_length: 12
cdr3_aa: CSVGTGRETQYF

j_call: TRBJ2-3
v_call: TRBV6-5
cdr3_length: 15
cdr3_aa: CASRTGESGADTQYF

j_call: TRBJ1-1
v_call: TRBV29-1
cdr3_length: 14
cdr3_aa: CSVETRDSGAEAFF

j_call: TRBJ2-1
v_call: TRBV24-1
cdr3_length: 13
cdr3_aa: CATSDQDWREQFF

j_call: TRBJ2-7
v_call: TRBV28
cdr3_length: 14
cdr3_aa: CASSPDSTSYEQYF

j_call: TRBJ1-1
v_call: TRBV19
cdr3_length: 14
cdr3_aa: CASSTGGAHTEAFF

j_call: TRBJ2-3
v_call: TRBV7-9
cdr3_length: 12
cdr3_aa: CASSLGRDTQYF

j_call: TRBJ2-7
v_call: TRBV4-2
cdr3_length: 15
cdr3_aa: CASSQEVAASYEQYF

j_call: TRBJ2-2
v_call: TRBV9
cdr3_length: 15
cdr3_aa: CASSVGGLNTGELFF

j_call: TRBJ1-1
v_call: TRBV30
cdr3_length: 17
cdr3_aa: CAWSVGGSATGDTEAFF

j_call: TRBJ1-2
v_call: TRBV28
cdr3_length: 13
cdr3_aa: CASSVGQNYGYTF

j_call: TRBJ1-6
v_call: TRBV6-5
cdr3_length: 13
cdr3_aa: CAINDRTGSPLHF

j_call: TRBJ1-4
v_call: TRBV6-6
cdr3_length: 13
cdr3_aa: CASSDRAYEKLFF

j_call: TRBJ2-2
v_call: TRBV18
cdr3_length: 16
cdr3_aa: CASSLGQLPNTGELFF

j_call: TRBJ1-2
v_call: TRBV28
cdr3_length: 14
cdr3_aa: CASSLSWTAYGYTF

j_call: TRBJ1-1
v_call: TRBV13
cdr3_length: 14
cdr3_aa: CASSLGQGITEAFF

j_call: TRBJ1-2
v_call: TRBV5-6
cdr3_length: 16
cdr3_aa: CASSLESGRGRIGYTF

j_call: TRBJ1-2
v_call: TRBV28
cdr3_length: 12
cdr3_aa: CASRTQGYGYTF

j_call: TRBJ2-5
v_call: TRBV5-1
cdr3_length: 16
cdr3_aa: CASSSPVAGGQETQYF

j_call: TRBJ1-1
v_call: TRBV30
cdr3_length: 13
cdr3_aa: CAWSLQGNTEAFF

j_call: TRBJ2-2
v_call: TRBV9
cdr3_length: 16
cdr3_aa: CASSRHYRGNTGELFF

j_call: TRBJ1-5
v_call: TRBV12-5
cdr3_length: 12
cdr3_aa: CASGREGQPQHF

j_call: TRBJ1-4
v_call: TRBV7-9
cdr3_length: 14
cdr3_aa: CASSLEGGGEKLFF

j_call: TRBJ2-1
v_call: TRBV9
cdr3_length: 17
cdr3_aa: CASSVALFAGGNNEQFF

j_call: TRBJ1-1
v_call: TRBV14
cdr3_length: 17
cdr3_aa: CASSHSPGFDGRTEAFF

j_call: TRBJ1-4
v_call: TRBV28
cdr3_length: 13
cdr3_aa: CATRQATNEKLFF

j_call: TRBJ1-2
v_call: TRBV25-1
cdr3_length: 13
cdr3_aa: CASSKGWEYGYTF

j_call: TRBJ2-2
v_call: TRBV7-2
cdr3_length: 19
cdr3_aa: CASSLGLAGGNWNTGELFF

j_call: TRBJ2-5
v_call: TRBV9
cdr3_length: 15
cdr3_aa: CASSVGVGDGGAQYF

j_call: TRBJ2-6
v_call: TRBV29-1
cdr3_length: 15
cdr3_aa: CSVQQGARGANVLTF

j_call: TRBJ2-5
v_call: TRBV5-4
cdr3_length: 16
cdr3_aa: CASSRSGGGARETQYF